The 9 T cell receptor beta chains below were found in one sample sequenced in a study of CD8+ T cells in alopecia areata. cDNA reverse transcribed from extracted RNA served as the sequencing template. The data were produced by immunoSEQ multiplex PCR, yet TCRdb's version contains in-frame clones alone and is incomplete. The sample lists 170,000 or so clones, roughly 64% occurring once. Treatment described: oral pan-JAK inhibitor, 5-10 mg twice daily. Specimen: CD8+ T cells sorted from blood, collected at week 24, from a patient treated with tofacitinib. All receptors derive from a human donor with alopecia areata.

This clone was observed a handful of times. The J gene is TRBJ2-7, the V gene TRBV29-1; D may be TRBD2 (5 bases). Germline CDR1 SQVTM, CDR2 ANQGSEA. Deletions cut 5 bases from V and 7 bases from J, with 21 bases between. CDR3 size: 14 residues. The CDR3 here is CSVRGDRAPLEQYF. CDR3 nucleotide sequence: TGCAGCGTTCGGGGAGATAGGGCCCCCCTAGAGCAGTACTTC.

The CDR3 bases are TGTGCCAGTAGTATTGGACAGGGGGCTTCGTACGAGCAGTACTTC. Its translation is CASSIGQGASYEQYF. V gene TRBV19 combines with J gene TRBJ2-7; 11 bases fit TRBD1. CDR1 and CDR2 (germline): LNHDA, SQIVND (reference sequence). V dropped 3 bases and J dropped 4; count of bases not matched to a gene: 5. CDR3 length equals 15 residues.

V and J are TRBV7-8 and TRBJ1-6, with TRBD1 as a possible D gene (6 bases). Trimming took off 5 bases at V and 12 bases at J, with 17 bases between the two ends. Germline-derived CDR1 and CDR2 are SGHVS and FQNEAQ. The CDR3 sequence is 14 residues long. CDR3 DNA: TGTGCCAGCAGCCCGCGACCCTCACAGGGACCCCTCCACTTT. Encoded protein: CASSPRPSQGPLHF.

The table lists this clone with a few counts. The gene calls are TRBV27 and TRBJ1-1; D not resolved. CDR1 and CDR2 (germline): MNHEY, SMNVEV (reference sequence). V was shortened by 6 bases and J by 1 base, with 9 bases between the two germline ends. This CDR3 is built from 13 residues. The CDR3 sequence: CASSQLGNTEAFF. The DNA of the CDR3 is TGTGCCAGCAGCCAGTTGGGGAACACTGAAGCTTTCTTT.

The gene calls are TRBV29-1 and TRBJ1-2, with D perhaps matching TRBD1 (6 bases). From germline, CDR1 is SQVTM and CDR2 ANQGSEA. Between the trimmed V and J ends, which lost 4 bases and 5 bases, there was a span of 17 bases. The CDR3 extends over 14 amino acids. The chain's CDR3 is CSVGIKGGAYGYTF. CDR3 in DNA: TGCAGCGTTGGGATCAAGGGGGGGGCATATGGCTACACCTTC.

This clone was seen a handful of times. The genes are TRBV5-1 and TRBJ2-7; D ambiguous. The CDR3 sequence is 13 residues long. Trimming removed 6 bases at V and 2 bases at J, with 12 bases between. CDR1 and CDR2 from the germline V gene are SGHRS and YFSETQ. DNA of the CDR3: TGCGCCAGCACCCACACCGCCACCTACGAGCAGTACTTC. This codes for CASTHTATYEQYF.

This clone was seen a few times. The chain is built from TRBV30 and TRBJ1-2; 7 bases match TRBD1. The CDR3 contains 15 residues. Trimming at V came to 0 bases and at J to 6 bases, leaving 10 bases not matched to a gene. Per germline, CDR1 GTSNPN and CDR2 SVGIG (reference sequence). CDR3 nucleotides: TGTGCCTGGAGTGTACGGGACACAGGGGTGGATGGCTACACCTTC. This gives the protein CAWSVRDTGVDGYTF.

This clone was detected a few times. The DNA is left out, because the CDR3 cannot be placed on it with certainty; the CDR3 is given as TCRdb lists it. This rearrangement joins TRBV11-2 to TRBJ2-7. The CDR3 spans 16 residues, counting both ends. Germline CDR1 and CDR2: SGHAT and FQNNGV. CDR3 loop: CASSLDFGGGSNEQHF.

The chain carries TRBV29-1 and TRBJ2-7; possible D gene TRBD1, 8 bases. Germline lookup yields CDR1 SQVTM and CDR2 ANQGSEA. This CDR3 has 14 amino acids. Trimming pared 4 bases from V and 0 bases from J, leaving 13 bases between. CDR3 sequence: CSVGGGQVSYEQYF. In DNA, the CDR3 is TGCAGCGTTGGGGGGGGACAGGTCTCCTACGAGCAGTACTTC.